A selection of T cell receptor beta chains follows, all from one sample in a study of blood T cell repertoires in COVID-19. Profiling relied on immunoSEQ multiplex PCR, and the TCRdb table lists in-frame clones only, not all of them. This table holds about 300,000 clones, 85% to 90% found once. Sequenced: peripheral blood. These receptor sequences come from a woman aged 25 to 39 with COVID-19, enrolled during active disease. Each CDR3 is given with its conserved first and last residue. The order of the fields is V gene, J gene, D gene, CDR3 protein. A D gene is named only where the DNA matches it firmly.

TRBV27	TRBJ1-1	NA	CASSFGGTTEAFF
TRBV7-8	TRBJ1-6	NA	CASSAGFLYSPLHF
TRBV7-9	TRBJ1-1	NA	CASSLVGGTTINTEAFF
TRBV6-5	TRBJ1-6	TRBD1	CASSYRQGDSPLHF
TRBV7-8	TRBJ1-6	NA	CASSFDSPSPLHF
TRBV12-3/TRBV12-4	TRBJ1-2	NA	CASTAGPYGYTF
TRBV19	TRBJ1-1	NA	CASSIETQPLGTEAFF
TRBV7-9	TRBJ1-6	TRBD1	CASSLFGTGDSPLHF
TRBV4-1	TRBJ2-2	NA	CASSQVGAPGTGELFF
TRBV6-5	TRBJ1-1	NA	CASSYGRASAEAFF
TRBV6-2/TRBV6-3	TRBJ1-1	TRBD1	CASSYSGQLNTEAFF
TRBV4-1	TRBJ2-1	TRBD1	CASSQVNRGLAYNEQFF
TRBV21-1	TRBJ1-2	NA	CASSKQPMSYTF
TRBV11-3	TRBJ1-1	NA	CASSLDLTVNTEAFF
TRBV6-5	TRBJ1-1	TRBD1	CASSYTRTGAREAFF
TRBV12-5	TRBJ2-1	NA	CASGFGHVEQFF
TRBV7-6	TRBJ2-3	TRBD2	CASSRSGGPTDTQYF
TRBV4-1	TRBJ2-5	TRBD2	CASSQASGAQRETQYF
TRBV4-2	TRBJ2-7	TRBD1	CASSQMPGQGAHEQYF
TRBV6-2/TRBV6-3	TRBJ2-7	NA	CASSYTSYEQYF
TRBV28	TRBJ1-3	NA	CARGTTGNTIYF
TRBV5-1	TRBJ1-1	NA	CASSPRTVNTEAFF
TRBV29-1	TRBJ2-5	TRBD2	CSAQGLEETQYF
TRBV6-5	TRBJ1-1	TRBD1	CASRSTGVGEAFF
TRBV11-2	TRBJ1-2	NA	CASSSLSRGGYTF
TRBV24-1	TRBJ1-5	NA	CATSDSQGISNQPQHF
TRBV7-2	TRBJ1-3	NA	CASSPPGGYAGNTIYF
TRBV28	TRBJ1-2	TRBD1	CASSLRSGGRNYGYTF
TRBV9	TRBJ1-4	TRBD1	CASSPSQQGGVEKLFF
TRBV29-1	TRBJ1-1	TRBD1	CSVLTGGLSEAFF
TRBV4-1	TRBJ1-2	NA	CASSQGGRGIYGYTF
TRBV24-1	TRBJ1-5	NA	CATRGREDQPQHF
TRBV5-1	TRBJ2-3	NA	CASNPGEVTDTQYF
TRBV15	TRBJ1-2	TRBD1	CATRGTGDYGYTF
TRBV14	TRBJ2-2	NA	CASSYRLPGLAGELFF
TRBV6-5	TRBJ2-1	TRBD2	CASRLAGGVSNEQFF
TRBV4-2	TRBJ2-4	NA	CASSQELAGWLMNIQYF